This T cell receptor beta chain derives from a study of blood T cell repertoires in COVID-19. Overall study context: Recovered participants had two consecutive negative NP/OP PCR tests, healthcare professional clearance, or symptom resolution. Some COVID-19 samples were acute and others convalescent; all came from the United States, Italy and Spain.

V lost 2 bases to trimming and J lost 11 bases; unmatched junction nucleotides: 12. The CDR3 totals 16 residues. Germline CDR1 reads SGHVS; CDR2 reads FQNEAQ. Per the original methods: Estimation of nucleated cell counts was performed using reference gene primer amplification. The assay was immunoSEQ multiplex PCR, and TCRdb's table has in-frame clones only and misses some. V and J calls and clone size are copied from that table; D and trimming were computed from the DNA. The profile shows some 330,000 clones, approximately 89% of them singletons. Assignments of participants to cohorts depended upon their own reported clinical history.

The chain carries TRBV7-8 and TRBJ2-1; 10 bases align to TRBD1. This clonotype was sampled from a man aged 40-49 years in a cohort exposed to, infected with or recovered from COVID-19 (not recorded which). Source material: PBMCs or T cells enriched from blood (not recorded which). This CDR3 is CASSLRTTGQGHKQFF. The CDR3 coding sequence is TGTGCCAGCAGCTTAAGGACTACGGGACAGGGGCACAAGCAGTTCTTC. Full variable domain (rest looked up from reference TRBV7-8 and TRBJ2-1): GAGVSQSPRYKVAKRGQDVALRCDPISGHVSLFWYQQALGQGPEFLTYFQNEAQLDKSGLPSDRFFAERPEGSVSTLKIQRTQQEDSAVYLCASSLRTTGQGHKQFFGPGTRLTVL.